This T cell receptor beta chain was identified in a study of T cell repertoires in cytomegalovirus infection. At the level of the study: Indications of both CMV infection and matching HLA type were provided by public TCR beta signatures.

This clonotype turned up a few times. Antigen unknown. Study-wide results and limits: Dominant in the ex vivo response were TCR beta clonotypes restricted by HLA-C and specific for CMV.

Via MiXCR, TCRdb re-called the reads, giving one row per CDR3 protein. The data hold about 830,000 distinct CDR3 sequences, with 30% to 35% observed a single time. The CDR3 loop spans 14 amino acids. The V end was cut by 4 bases, the J end by 4 bases, with 12 bases between. The clonotype comes from a human donor in good health (CMV status not recorded). Some clones in this sample may be carry-over from other donors' samples. The sequencing used cultured CD8+ T cells from PBMCs, collected from culture after CMV antigen stimulation. The chain couples TRBV12-3 or TRBV12-4 to TRBJ2-3, with D possibly being TRBD1 (5 bases). The CDR3 loop reads CASSSIRGPDTQYF. The CDR3 region has the DNA TGTGCCAGCAGTTCGATTAGGGGCCCAGATACGCAGTATTTT.